This T cell receptor (beta chain) originates from a study of CD8 T cells in Susac syndrome (dated by TCRdb to between 2018 and 2021). For the study in its entirety: Repertoire sequencing was used to test whether CD8+ T cell activation and differentiation in Susac syndrome was antigen driven. The clonality of the CD8+ T cell repertoire was compared across around twelve healthy donors, about 14 Susac syndrome patients and 15 multiple sclerosis patients. Here is what the overall study found, with its caveats: The study acknowledged that relatively few individuals were included in the TCR sequencing and HLA analysis.

The CDR3 runs 17 amino acids, cysteine and phenylalanine included. Only the CDR3 region is kept as DNA, spanning 51 bases read in frame from base 1. V ends up 0 bases short and J 1 base short, with an unmatched junction base count of 5. The germline V gene provides CDR1 SGHRS and CDR2 YFSETQ. Concerning this clonotype: It lacks a known antigen. The input lacks base qualities; no much larger clone sits a single base away.

RNA was extracted with the RNeasy kit and about 0.45 to 1 ug was reverse transcribed using random hexamers. The immunoSEQ multiplex PCR assay, covering 54 Vbeta and 13 Jbeta segments, was used to amplify TCR beta CDR3 regions. PCR amplification bias was corrected by using a synthetic template baseline for primer optimization and computational correction. The paper's data handling went like this. Only productive sequences were kept, with reads annotated to V, D and J genes according to IMGT and analyzed in immunoSEQ Analyzer. Clonality was calculated as one minus the Shannon entropy normalized by log2 of the number of productive unique sequences. For each patient and control, public and private clones were evaluated within the 100 most prevalent clones. Susac-specific clones were defined as absent from healthy and MS cohorts, about 1,000 published viral clones and other ImmuneACCESS disease sequences. TCRdb itself trimmed the public reads at Q25 with fastp, ran MiXCR and retained productive beta chains. Here each entry gathers all rows of one CDR3 protein and keeps the most common genes and DNA. The authors' filters were not applied to this entry. The sample table contains some 100,000 distinct CDR3 sequences; only one count was recorded for 92% of them. The ten largest clones take up roughly 0.11% of the sample.

Peripheral blood CD8+ and CD4+ T cells from healthy donors, Susac syndrome patients and multiple sclerosis patients were profiled using high-throughput TCR beta sequencing. Healthy donors were age- and sex-matched controls. Bulk CD8+ and CD4+ T cells were purified by magnetic negative isolation, while CD8+ TEMRA cells were enriched using FACS. Blood was collected in EDTA tubes and processed within 24 hours, with PBMCs isolated through density gradient centrifugation. PBMCs intended for TCR sequencing were cryopreserved in liquid nitrogen and thawed later in a water bath at 37 degrees C. The sorted or isolated CD4+, CD8+ and CD8+ TEMRA cells had a purity of 90% or higher.

Sample: CD8+ T cells from PBMCs. The TCR sequence derives from a human donor in good health. Recombination linked TRBV5-1 to TRBJ2-7; the central 12 bases match TRBD2. The sequenced DNA is TGCGCCAGCAGCTTGGGACTAGCGGGAGTTTCTTCCTACGAGCAGTACTTC. This codes for CASSLGLAGVSSYEQYF.